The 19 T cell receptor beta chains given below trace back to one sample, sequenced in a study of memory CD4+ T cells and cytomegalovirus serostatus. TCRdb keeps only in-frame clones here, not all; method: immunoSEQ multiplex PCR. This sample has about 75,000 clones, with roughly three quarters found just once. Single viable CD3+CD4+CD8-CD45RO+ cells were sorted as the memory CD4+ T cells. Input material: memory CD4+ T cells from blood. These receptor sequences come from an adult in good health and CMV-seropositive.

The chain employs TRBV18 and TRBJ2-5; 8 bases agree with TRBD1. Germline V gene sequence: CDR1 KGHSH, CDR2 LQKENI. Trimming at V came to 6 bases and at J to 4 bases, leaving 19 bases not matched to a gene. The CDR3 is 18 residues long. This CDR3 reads CASSLGTGSFGASETQYF. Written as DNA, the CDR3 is TGTGCCAGCTCGCTCGGGACAGGCAGCTTCGGGGCGTCAGAGACCCAGTACTTC.

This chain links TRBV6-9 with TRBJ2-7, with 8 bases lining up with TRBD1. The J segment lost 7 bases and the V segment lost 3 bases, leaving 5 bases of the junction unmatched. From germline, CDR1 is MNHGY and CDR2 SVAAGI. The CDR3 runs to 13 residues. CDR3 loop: CASSYRGPSEQYF. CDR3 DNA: TGTGCCAGCAGTTACAGGGGGCCCTCGGAGCAGTACTTC.

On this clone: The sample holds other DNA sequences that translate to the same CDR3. The chain's CDR3 is CASSLAVGETQYF. As DNA, the CDR3 is TGTGCCAGCAGCTTAGCGGTCGGAGAGACCCAGTACTTC. This rearrangement joins TRBV7-7 to TRBJ2-5; D remains ambiguous. CDR3 length equals 13 residues. V dropped 0 bases and J dropped 4 bases, with 6 bases sitting between them. Germline lookup yields CDR1 SSHAT and CDR2 FNYEAQ (reference sequence).

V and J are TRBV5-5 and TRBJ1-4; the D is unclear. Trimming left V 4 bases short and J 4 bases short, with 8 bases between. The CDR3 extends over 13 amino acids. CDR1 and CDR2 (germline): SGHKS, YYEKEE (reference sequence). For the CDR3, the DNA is TGTGCCAGCAGCCACTGGGATAATGAAAAACTGTTTTTT. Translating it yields CASSHWDNEKLFF. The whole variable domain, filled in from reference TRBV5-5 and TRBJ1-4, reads DAGVTQSPTHLIKTRGQQVTLRCSPISGHKSVSWYQQVLGQGPQFIFQYYEKEERGRGNFPDRFSARQFPNYSSELNVNALLLGDSALYLCASSHWDNEKLFFGSGTQLSVL.

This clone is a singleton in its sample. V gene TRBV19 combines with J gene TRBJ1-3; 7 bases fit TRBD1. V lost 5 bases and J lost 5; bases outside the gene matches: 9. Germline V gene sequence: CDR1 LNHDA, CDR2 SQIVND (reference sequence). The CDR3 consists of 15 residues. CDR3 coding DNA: TGTGCCAGTAGTCGACAGGGTCTTGAGAGAAACACCATATATTTT. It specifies CASSRQGLERNTIYF.

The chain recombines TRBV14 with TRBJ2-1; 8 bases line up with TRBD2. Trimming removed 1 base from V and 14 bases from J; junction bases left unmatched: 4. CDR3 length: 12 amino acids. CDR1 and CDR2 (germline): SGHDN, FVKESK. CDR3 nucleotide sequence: TGTGCCAGCAGCCAAGCGAGGACTAGCAAGTTCTTC. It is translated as CASSQARTSKFF.

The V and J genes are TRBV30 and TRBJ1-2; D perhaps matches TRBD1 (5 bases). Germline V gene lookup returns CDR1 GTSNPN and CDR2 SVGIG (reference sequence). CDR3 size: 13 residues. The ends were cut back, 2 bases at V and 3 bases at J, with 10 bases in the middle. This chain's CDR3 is CAWSQGRYYGYTF. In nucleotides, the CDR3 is TGTGCCTGGAGTCAGGGCAGATACTATGGCTACACCTTC.

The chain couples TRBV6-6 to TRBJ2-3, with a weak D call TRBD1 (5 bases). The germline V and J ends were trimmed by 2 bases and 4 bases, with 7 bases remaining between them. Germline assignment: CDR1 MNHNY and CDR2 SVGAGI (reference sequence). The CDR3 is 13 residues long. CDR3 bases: TGTGCCAGCAGTTACGTAGGGGCAGATACGCAGTATTTT. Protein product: CASSYVGADTQYF.

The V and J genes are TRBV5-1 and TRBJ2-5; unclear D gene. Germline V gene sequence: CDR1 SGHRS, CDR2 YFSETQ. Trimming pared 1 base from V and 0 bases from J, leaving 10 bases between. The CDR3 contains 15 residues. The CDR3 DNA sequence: TGCGCCAGCAGCTTGACTTCCCTGTACCAAGAGACCCAGTACTTC. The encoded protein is CASSLTSLYQETQYF.

The CDR3 region has the DNA TGTGCCAGCTCACAGGGGGCTGAGAATTCACCCCTCCACTTT. Translation: CASSQGAENSPLHF. The chain employs TRBV18 and TRBJ1-6, with 7 bases aligning to TRBD1. V gave up 4 bases and J gave up 7 bases; unmatched junction bases: 4. This CDR3 spans 14 amino acids. The V gene's germline CDR1 is KGHSH and CDR2 LQKENI.

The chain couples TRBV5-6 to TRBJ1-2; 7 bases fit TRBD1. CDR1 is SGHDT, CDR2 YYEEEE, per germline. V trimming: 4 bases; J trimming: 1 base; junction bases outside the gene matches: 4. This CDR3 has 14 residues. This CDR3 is CASSLTGVNYGYTF. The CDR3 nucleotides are TGTGCCAGCAGCCTAACAGGGGTTAACTATGGCTACACCTTC.

Here the CDR3 DNA reads TGTGCCAGCAGCTTCAGATCACAGGGAGTAACCGGGGAGCTGTTTTTT. Translating it yields CASSFRSQGVTGELFF. The chain has TRBV5-5 and TRBJ2-2, with D maybe TRBD1 (6 bases). Trimming pared 2 bases from V and 5 bases from J, leaving 16 bases between. There are 16 residues in the CDR3. Germline V lookup: CDR1 SGHKS, CDR2 YYEKEE (reference sequence).

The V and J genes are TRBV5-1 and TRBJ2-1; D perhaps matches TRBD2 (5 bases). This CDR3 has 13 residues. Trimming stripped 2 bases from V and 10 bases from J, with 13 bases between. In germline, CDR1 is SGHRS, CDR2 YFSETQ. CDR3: CASSFLLDQEQFF. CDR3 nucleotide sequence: TGCGCCAGCAGCTTTTTACTAGATCAGGAGCAGTTCTTC.

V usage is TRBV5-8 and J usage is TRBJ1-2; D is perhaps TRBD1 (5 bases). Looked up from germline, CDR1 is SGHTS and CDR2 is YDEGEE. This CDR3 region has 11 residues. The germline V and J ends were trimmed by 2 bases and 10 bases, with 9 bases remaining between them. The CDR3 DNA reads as TGTGCCAGCAGCTTTACAGGACTCTACACCTTC. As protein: CASSFTGLYTF.

The DNA of the CDR3 is TGTGCCAGCAGCCAATGGGGCCTAGATACGCAGTATTTT. Amino acid sequence: CASSQWGLDTQYF. The chain couples TRBV14 to TRBJ2-3, with D possibly being TRBD1 (5 bases). The germline V and J ends were trimmed by 2 bases and 5 bases, with 8 bases remaining between them. This CDR3 region has 13 residues. Germline lookup yields CDR1 SGHDN and CDR2 FVKESK.

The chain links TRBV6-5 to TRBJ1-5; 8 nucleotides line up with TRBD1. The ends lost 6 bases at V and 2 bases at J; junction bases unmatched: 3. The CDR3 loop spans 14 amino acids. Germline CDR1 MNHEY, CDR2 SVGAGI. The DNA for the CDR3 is TGTGCCAGCAGCCCGGACAGGGGCAATCAGCCCCAGCATTTT. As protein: CASSPDRGNQPQHF.

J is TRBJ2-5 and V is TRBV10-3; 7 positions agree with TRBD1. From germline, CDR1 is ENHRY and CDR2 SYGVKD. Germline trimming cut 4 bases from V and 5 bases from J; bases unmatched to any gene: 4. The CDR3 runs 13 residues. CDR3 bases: TGTGCCATCAGTGGGGACAGTACGGAGACCCAGTACTTC. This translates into CAISGDSTETQYF.

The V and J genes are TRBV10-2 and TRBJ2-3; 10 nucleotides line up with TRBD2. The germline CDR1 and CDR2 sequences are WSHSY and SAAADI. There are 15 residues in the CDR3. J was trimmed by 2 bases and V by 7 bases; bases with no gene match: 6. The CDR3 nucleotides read TGCGCCAGCAAAACTAGCGGGACCTTCACAGATACGCAGTATTTT. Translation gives CASKTSGTFTDTQYF.

The CDR3 DNA sequence: TGTGCCAGCTCACCAGAGGGACTACTGGGAGGCTACACCTTC. Translating it yields CASSPEGLLGGYTF. The genes are TRBV18 and TRBJ1-2, with D perhaps matching TRBD1 (5 bases). In germline, CDR1 is KGHSH, CDR2 LQKENI. CDR3 length: 14 amino acids. V gave up 2 bases and J gave up 8 bases, with 15 bases separating them. The full variable domain, its missing parts supplied by reference TRBV18 and TRBJ1-2, is NAGVMQNPRHLVRRRGQEARLRCSPMKGHSHVYWYRQLPEEGLKFMVYLQKENIIDESGMPKERFSAEFPKEGPSILRIQQVVRGDSAAYFCASSPEGLLGGYTFGSGTRLTVV.